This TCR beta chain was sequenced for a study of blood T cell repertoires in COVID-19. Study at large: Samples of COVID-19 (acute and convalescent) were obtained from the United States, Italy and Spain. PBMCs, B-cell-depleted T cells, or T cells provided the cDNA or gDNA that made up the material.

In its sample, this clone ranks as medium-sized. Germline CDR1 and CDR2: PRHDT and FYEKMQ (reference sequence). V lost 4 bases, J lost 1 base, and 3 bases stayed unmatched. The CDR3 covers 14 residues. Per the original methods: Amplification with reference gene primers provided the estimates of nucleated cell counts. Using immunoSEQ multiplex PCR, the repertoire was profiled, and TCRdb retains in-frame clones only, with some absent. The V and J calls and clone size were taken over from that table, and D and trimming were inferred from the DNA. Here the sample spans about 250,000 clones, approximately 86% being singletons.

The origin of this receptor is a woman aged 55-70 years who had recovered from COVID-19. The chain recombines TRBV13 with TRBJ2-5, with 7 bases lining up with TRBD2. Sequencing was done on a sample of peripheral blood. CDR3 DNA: TGTGCCAGCAGCTCCCGGGAGGCCCAAGAGACCCAGTACTTC. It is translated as CASSSREAQETQYF. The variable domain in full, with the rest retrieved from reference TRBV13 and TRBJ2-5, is AAGVIQSPRHLIKEKRETATLKCYPIPRHDTVYWYQQGPGQDPQFLISFYEKMQSDKGSIPDRFSAQQFSDYHSELNMSSLELGDSALYFCASSSREAQETQYFGPGTRLLVL.